The TCR beta chain described here comes from a study of early T cells in non-severe SARS-CoV-2 infection. About the research overall: The chains were unpaired, and the sequenced material was bulk RNA from unsorted whole blood.

Tagging with unique molecular identifiers was applied to individual cDNA molecules. TCRdb reprocessed the 5' RACE reads with MiXCR, giving one entry per CDR3 protein. The table lists roughly 77,000 distinct CDR3 sequences, less than 15% of them singletons. This clonotype was seen just once. The antigen remains undetermined. CDR1 is SNHLY, CDR2 FYNNEI, per germline. This CDR3 comprises 13 residues. V shed 10 bases, J shed 5 bases, and the junction held 7 bases outside the gene matches. Findings and caveats of the study: VDJdb matching skewed toward anti-spike CD8 responses, missing private and CD4 specificities.

The TCR originated in an adult who was a healthcare worker with PCR-confirmed SARS-CoV-2 infection or an uninfected control (not recorded which). This chain links TRBV2 with TRBJ2-2; 7 bases align to TRBD1. Sequencing used whole blood. CDR3 protein: CATSGQATGELFF. CDR3 nucleotides: TGTGCCACCTCCGGACAGGCGACCGGGGAGCTGTTTTTT.